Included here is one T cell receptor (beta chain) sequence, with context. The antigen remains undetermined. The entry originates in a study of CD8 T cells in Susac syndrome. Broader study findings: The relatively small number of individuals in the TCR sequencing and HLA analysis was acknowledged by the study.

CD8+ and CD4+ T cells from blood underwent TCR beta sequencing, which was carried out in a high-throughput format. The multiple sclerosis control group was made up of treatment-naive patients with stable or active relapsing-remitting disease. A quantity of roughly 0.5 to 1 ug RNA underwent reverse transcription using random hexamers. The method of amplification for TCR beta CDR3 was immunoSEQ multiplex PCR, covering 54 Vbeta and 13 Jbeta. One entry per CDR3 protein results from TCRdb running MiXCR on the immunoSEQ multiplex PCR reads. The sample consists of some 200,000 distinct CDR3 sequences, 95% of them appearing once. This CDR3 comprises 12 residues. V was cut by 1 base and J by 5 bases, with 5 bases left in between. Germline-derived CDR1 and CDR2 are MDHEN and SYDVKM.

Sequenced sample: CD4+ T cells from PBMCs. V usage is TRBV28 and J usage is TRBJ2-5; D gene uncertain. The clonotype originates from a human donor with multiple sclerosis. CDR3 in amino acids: CASSLLGETQYF. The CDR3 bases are TGTGCCAGCAGTTTATTGGGGGAGACCCAGTACTTC.